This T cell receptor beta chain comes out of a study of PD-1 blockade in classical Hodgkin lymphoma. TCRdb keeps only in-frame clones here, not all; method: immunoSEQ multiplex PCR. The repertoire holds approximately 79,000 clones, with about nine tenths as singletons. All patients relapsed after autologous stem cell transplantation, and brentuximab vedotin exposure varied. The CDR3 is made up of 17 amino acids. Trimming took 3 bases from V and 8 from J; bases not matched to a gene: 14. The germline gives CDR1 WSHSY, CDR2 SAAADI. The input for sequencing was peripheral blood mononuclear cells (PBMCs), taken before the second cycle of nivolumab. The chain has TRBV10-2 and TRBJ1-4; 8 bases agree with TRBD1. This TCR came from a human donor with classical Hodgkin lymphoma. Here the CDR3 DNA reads TGCGCCAGCAGTGATAACAGGGGGAGAGAGTGGTACGAAAAACTGTTTTTT. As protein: CASSDNRGREWYEKLFF.